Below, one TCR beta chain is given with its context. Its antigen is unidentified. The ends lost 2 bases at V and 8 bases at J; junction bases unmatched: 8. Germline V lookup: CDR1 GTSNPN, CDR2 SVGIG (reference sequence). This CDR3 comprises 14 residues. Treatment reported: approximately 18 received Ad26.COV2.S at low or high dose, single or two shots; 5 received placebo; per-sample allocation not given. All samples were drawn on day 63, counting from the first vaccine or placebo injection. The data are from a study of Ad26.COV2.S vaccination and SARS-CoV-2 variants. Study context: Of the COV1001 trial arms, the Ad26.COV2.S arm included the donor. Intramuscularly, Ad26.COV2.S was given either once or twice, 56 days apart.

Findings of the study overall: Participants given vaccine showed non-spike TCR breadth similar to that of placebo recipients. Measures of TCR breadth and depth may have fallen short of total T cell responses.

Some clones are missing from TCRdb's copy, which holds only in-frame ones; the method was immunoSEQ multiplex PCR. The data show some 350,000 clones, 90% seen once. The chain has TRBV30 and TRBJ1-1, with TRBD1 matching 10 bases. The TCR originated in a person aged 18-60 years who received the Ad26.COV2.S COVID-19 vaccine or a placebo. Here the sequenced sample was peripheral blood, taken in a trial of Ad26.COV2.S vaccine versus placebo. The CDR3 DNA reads TGTGCCTGGAGTTCGGGACAGGGGCTAACCGAAGCTTTCTTT. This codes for CAWSSGQGLTEAFF.